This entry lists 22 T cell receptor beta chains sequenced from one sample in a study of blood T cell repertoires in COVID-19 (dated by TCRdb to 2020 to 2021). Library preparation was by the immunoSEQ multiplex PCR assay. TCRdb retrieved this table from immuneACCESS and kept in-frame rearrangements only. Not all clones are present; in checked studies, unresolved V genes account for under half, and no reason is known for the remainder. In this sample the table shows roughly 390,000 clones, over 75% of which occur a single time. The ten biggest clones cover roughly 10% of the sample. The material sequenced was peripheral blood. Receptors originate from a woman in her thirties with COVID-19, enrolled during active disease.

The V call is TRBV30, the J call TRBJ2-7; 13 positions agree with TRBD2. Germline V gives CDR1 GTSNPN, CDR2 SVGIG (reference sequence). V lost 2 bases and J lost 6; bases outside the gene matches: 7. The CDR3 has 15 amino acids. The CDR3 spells CAWSKLGLAGAEQYF. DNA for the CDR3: TGTGCCTGGAGTAAACTCGGACTAGCGGGAGCCGAGCAGTACTTC.

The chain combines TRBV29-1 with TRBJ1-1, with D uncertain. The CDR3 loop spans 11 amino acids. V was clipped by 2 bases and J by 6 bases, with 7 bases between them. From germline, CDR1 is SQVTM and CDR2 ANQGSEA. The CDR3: CSVEPGAEAFF. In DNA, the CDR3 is TGCAGCGTTGAACCTGGAGCTGAAGCTTTCTTT.

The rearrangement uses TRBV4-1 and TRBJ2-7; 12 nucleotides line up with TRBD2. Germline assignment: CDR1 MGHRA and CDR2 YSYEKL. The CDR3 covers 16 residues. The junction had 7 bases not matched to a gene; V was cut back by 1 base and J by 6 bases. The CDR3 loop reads CASSQGAGLAGREQYF. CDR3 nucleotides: TGCGCCAGCAGCCAAGGAGCCGGACTAGCGGGACGCGAGCAGTACTTC.

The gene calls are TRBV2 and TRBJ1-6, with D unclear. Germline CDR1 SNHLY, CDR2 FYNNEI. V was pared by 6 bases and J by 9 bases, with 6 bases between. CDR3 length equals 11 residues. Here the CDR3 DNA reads TGTGCCAGCAGACGGGGTTCACCCCTCCACTTT. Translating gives CASRRGSPLHF.

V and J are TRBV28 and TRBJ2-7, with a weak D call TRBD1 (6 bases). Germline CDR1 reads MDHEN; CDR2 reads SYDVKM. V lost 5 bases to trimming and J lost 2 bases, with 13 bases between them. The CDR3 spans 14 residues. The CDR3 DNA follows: TGTGCCAGCAGTCCTTGGACAGTAACCTACGAGCAGTACTTC. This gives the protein CASSPWTVTYEQYF.

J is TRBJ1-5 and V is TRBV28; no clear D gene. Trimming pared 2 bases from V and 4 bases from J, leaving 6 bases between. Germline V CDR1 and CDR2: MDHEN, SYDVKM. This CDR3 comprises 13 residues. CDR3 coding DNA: TGTGCCAGCAGTTTAGACATTAATCAGCCCCAGCATTTT. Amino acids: CASSLDINQPQHF.

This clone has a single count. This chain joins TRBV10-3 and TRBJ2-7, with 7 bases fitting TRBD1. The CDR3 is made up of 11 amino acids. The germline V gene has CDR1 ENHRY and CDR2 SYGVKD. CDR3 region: CAVGGPLEQYF. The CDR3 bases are TGTGCGGTAGGGGGCCCCCTCGAGCAGTACTTC.

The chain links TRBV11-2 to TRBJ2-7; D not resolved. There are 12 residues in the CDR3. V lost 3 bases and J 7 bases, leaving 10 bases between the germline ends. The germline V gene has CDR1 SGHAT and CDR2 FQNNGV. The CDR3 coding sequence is TGTGCCAGCAGCTTTAATTTTCGGGAGCAGTACTTC. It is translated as CASSFNFREQYF.

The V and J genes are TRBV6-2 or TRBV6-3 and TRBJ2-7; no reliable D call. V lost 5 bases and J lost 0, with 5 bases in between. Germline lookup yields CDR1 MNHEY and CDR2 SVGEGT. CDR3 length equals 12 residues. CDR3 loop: CASSQASYEQYF. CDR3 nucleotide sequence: TGTGCCAGCAGTCAGGCCTCCTACGAGCAGTACTTC.

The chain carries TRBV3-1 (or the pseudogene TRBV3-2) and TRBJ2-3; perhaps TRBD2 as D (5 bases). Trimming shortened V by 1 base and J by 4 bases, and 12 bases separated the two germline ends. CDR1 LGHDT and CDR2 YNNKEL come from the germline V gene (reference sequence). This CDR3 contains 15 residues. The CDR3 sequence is CASSQGTFHPDTQYF. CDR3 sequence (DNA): TGTGCCAGCAGCCAAGGGACTTTTCATCCAGATACGCAGTATTTT.

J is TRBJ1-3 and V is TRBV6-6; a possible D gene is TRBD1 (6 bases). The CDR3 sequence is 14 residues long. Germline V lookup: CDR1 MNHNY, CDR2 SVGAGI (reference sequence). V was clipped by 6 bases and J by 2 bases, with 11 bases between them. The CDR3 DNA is TGTGCCAGCAGCCCAGGGGCAGCTGGAAACACCATATATTTT. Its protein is CASSPGAAGNTIYF.

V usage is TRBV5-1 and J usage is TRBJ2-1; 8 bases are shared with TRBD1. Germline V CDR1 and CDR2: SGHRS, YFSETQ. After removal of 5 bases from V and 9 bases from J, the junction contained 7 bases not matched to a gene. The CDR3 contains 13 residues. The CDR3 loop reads CASRRDRLFEQFF. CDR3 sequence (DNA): TGCGCCAGCAGGAGGGACAGGCTTTTTGAGCAGTTCTTC.

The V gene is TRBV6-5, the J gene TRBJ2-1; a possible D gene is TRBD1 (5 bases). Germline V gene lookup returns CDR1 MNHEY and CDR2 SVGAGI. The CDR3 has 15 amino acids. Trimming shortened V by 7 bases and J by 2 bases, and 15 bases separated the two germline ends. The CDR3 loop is CASIRVGDPYNEQFF. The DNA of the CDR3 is TGTGCCAGCATACGGGTAGGGGATCCCTACAATGAGCAGTTCTTC.

In DNA, the CDR3 is TGCGCCAGCAGCCAAGAAATGAGCTCTGGAAACACCATATATTTT. Its protein is CASSQEMSSGNTIYF. The rearrangement uses TRBV4-3 and TRBJ1-3; D is undetermined. V was pared by 0 bases and J by 0 bases, with 6 bases between. The CDR3 loop spans 15 amino acids. The germline V gene encodes CDR1 LGHNA and CDR2 YSLEER.

As DNA, the CDR3 is TGTGCCAGCAGTTTTGGGGGGAGCACCAATGAGCAGTTCTTC. Its protein product is CASSFGGSTNEQFF. V and J are TRBV28 and TRBJ2-1; weak D call: TRBD2 (6 bases). This CDR3 is 14 amino acids long. Germline CDR1 is MDHEN and CDR2 is SYDVKM. V lost 3 bases, J lost 6 bases, and 12 bases lay in between.

The CDR3 sequence is CASSVVVTSDEQFF. As DNA, the CDR3 is TGTGCCAGCAGCGTAGTAGTGACTAGTGATGAGCAGTTCTTC. V and J are TRBV9 and TRBJ2-1, with D possibly TRBD2 on 6 matching bases. The CDR3 totals 14 residues. Trimming shortened V by 0 bases and J by 8 bases, and 12 bases separated the two germline ends. CDR1 and CDR2 from the germline V gene are SGDLS and YYNGEE.

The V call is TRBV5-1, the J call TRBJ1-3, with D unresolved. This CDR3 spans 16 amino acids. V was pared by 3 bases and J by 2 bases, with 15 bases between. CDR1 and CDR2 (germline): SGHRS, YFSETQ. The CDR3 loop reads CASSSFPSGAGNTIYF. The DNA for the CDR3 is TGCGCCAGCAGCTCTTTTCCGAGCGGGGCTGGAAACACCATATATTTT.

CDR3 coding DNA: TGTGCCAGCTTCCACGGGAGCTCCTACAATGAGCAGTTCTTC. It yields the protein CASFHGSSYNEQFF. V usage is TRBV28 and J usage is TRBJ2-1, with TRBD2 as a possible D gene (6 bases). Germline V lookup: CDR1 MDHEN, CDR2 SYDVKM. The CDR3 contains 14 residues. V was clipped by 8 bases and J by 0 bases, with 11 bases between them.

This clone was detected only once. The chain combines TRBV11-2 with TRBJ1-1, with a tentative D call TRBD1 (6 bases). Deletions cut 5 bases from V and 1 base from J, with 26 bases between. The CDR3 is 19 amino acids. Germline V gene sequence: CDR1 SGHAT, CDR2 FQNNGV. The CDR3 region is CASSAASGADLMTNTEAFF. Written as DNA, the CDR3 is TGTGCCAGCAGCGCAGCATCAGGGGCCGATTTGATGACGAACACTGAAGCTTTCTTT.

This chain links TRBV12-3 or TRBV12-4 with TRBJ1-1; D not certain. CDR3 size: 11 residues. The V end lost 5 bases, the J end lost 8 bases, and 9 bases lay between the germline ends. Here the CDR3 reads CASSLSEEAFF. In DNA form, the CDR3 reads TGTGCCAGCAGTCTTTCGGAGGAAGCTTTCTTT.

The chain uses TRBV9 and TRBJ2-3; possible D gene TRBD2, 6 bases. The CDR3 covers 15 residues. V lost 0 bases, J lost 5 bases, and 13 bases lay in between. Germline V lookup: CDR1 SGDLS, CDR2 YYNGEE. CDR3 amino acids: CASSVEGIGGDTQYF. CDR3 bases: TGTGCCAGCAGCGTAGAGGGCATCGGGGGAGATACGCAGTATTTT.

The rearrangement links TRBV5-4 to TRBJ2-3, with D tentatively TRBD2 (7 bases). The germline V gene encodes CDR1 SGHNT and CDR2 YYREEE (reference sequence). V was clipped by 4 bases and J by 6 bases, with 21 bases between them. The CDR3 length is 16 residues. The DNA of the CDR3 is TGTGCCAGCAGCCCCGGGGGGCCCCATATAGGGGATACGCAGTATTTT. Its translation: CASSPGGPHIGDTQYF.